The source of this TCR beta chain is a study of CD8+CD57+ T cells in acquired aplastic anemia. In its sample, this clonotype was seen a few times. Antigen specificity is unknown. CDR3 and TCR beta VDJ profiling relied on genomic DNA as the template. MiXCR, applied by TCRdb to the reads, yields one record per CDR3 protein. This table has fewer than 100,000 distinct CDR3 sequences, under 50% appearing once. CDR1 and CDR2 from the germline V gene are MRHNA and SNTAGT. This CDR3 contains 14 residues. V dropped 2 bases and J dropped 3 bases, with 7 bases sitting between them. Findings and limits, study-wide: No significant difference in CD8+ Simpson's diversity was found between patients and controls. Patients shared 25 to 35 CD8+ CDR3 sequences with controls.

This sequence originates from a human donor in good health, serving as a control. This chain links TRBV6-4 with TRBJ2-2; D is unclear. The sample comprised sorted CD4+, CD8+, or CD8+CD57+ T cells (not recorded which) from PBMCs. CDR3 loop: CASSDRADTGELFF. CDR3 DNA sequence: TGTGCCAGCAGTGACAGGGCCGACACCGGGGAGCTGTTTTTT.